This T cell receptor (beta chain) was identified in a study of cytomegalovirus exposure and HLA in healthy donors. The CDR3 spans 12 residues. Notes on the study in general: Cytomegalovirus association was listed for 170 or so TCR beta chains. Despite most TCR sequences being rare, some public TCRs occurred in many donors. TCR clusters originating in the first cohort tended to co-occur in the 110 or so validation repertoires, according to a later analysis.

On this clone itself: Its antigen is not identified.

Assay used: immunoSEQ multiplex PCR; TCRdb lists only in-frame clones, some missing. Of approximately 230,000 clones listed, about 90% are singletons. The genes are TRBV21-1 and TRBJ2-1; TRBD2 is the table's D call, not checked against the DNA. TRBV21-1 is a listed pseudogene. This TCR was recovered from a man aged 18 to 29 in good health and CMV-seropositive. The sequencing sample was made of PBMCs. CDR3 DNA sequence: TGTGCCAGCAGTGCCAGGGCGGGAGGACAGTTCTTC. The encoded protein is CASSARAGGQFF.